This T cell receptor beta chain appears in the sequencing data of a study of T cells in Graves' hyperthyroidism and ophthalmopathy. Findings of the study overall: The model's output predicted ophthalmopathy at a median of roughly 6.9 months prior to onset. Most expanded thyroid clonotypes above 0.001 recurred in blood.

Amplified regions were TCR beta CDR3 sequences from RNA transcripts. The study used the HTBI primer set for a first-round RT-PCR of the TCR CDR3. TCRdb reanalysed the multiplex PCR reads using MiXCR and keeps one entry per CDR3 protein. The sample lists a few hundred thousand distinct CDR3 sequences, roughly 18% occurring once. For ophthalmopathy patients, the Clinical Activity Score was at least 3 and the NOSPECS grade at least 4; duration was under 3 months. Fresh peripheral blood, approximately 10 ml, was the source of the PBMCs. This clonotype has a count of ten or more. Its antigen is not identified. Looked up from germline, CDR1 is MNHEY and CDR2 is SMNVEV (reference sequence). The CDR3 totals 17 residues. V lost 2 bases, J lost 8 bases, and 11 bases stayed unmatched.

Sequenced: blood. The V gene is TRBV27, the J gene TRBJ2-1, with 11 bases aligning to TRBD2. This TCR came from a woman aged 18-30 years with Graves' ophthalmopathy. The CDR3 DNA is TGTGCCAGCAGTTTAGCGGCACTAGCGGGAGTTGTAGATGAGCAGTTCTTC. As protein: CASSLAALAGVVDEQFF.